Below, 21 T cell receptor beta chains from the same sample are listed, as sequenced in a study of cytomegalovirus exposure and HLA in healthy donors. Vbeta (60) and Jbeta (13) primers were used in the PCR. TCRdb's copy holds only in-frame clones and misses some; the assay was immunoSEQ multiplex PCR. Among more than 100,000 clones, roughly 71% were seen once, and the ten largest hold approximately 6.4%. The sequencing sample was made of PBMCs. These receptors were taken from a woman aged 50 to 65 in good health and CMV-seropositive.

The CDR3 DNA reads as TGTGCCAGCTCACTCACCGGGACAGGGGAGTCATCACCCCTCCACTTT. It yields the protein CASSLTGTGESSPLHF. The J gene is TRBJ1-6, the V gene TRBV18; TRBD1 matches at 10 bases. The CDR3 length is 16 residues. The trim removed 4 bases at V and 10 bases at J, leaving 10 bases unmatched. CDR1 KGHSH and CDR2 LQKENI come from the germline V gene.

The CDR3 spells CSVGGLGYTF. Written as DNA, the CDR3 is TGCAGCGTTGGGGGGCTTGGCTACACCTTC. The chain couples TRBV29-1 to TRBJ1-2; weak D call: TRBD1 (6 bases). The ends were cut back, 4 bases at V and 7 bases at J, with 7 bases in the middle. The V gene's germline CDR1 is SQVTM and CDR2 ANQGSEA. This CDR3 has 10 residues.

The chain employs TRBV7-2 and TRBJ2-7; 11 bases are a match to TRBD2. After removal of 3 bases from V and 6 bases from J, the junction contained 4 bases not matched to a gene. The CDR3 has 14 residues. Germline V CDR1 and CDR2: SGHTA, FQGNSA. The CDR3 DNA reads TGTGCCAGCAGCTTGGATAGCGGGGGGGGCGAGCAGTACTTC. Translating it yields CASSLDSGGGEQYF.

This clone was detected only once. CDR3 coding DNA: TGCGCCAGCAGCCAAGCCAGGGTAAGTCAGCCCCAGCATTTT. Protein sequence: CASSQARVSQPQHF. The chain is built from TRBV4-3 and TRBJ1-5; the D gene is possibly TRBD1 (5 bases). V lost 1 base, J lost 6 bases, and 10 bases lay in between. The CDR3 has 14 amino acids. From germline, CDR1 is LGHNA and CDR2 YSLEER.

The chain is built from TRBV7-8 and TRBJ2-7; 12 nucleotides agree with TRBD2. V trimming: 5 bases; J trimming: 6 bases; junction bases outside the gene matches: 8. The CDR3 sequence is 15 residues long. Germline V gene lookup returns CDR1 SGHVS and CDR2 FQNEAQ. The CDR3 nucleotides are TGTGCCAGCAGCCCTCTTGGACTAGCGGGGTTCGAGCAGTACTTC. It codes for CASSPLGLAGFEQYF.

This chain links TRBV6-4 with TRBJ2-3; D is possibly TRBD1 (6 bases). The CDR3 spans 16 residues. Germline V lookup: CDR1 MRHNA, CDR2 SNTAGT. Trimming pared 3 bases from V and 4 bases from J, leaving 17 bases between. The CDR3 here is CASSEAGTRDPDTQYF. The CDR3 nucleotides are TGTGCCAGCAGTGAGGCCGGGACAAGGGATCCAGATACGCAGTATTTT.

V gene TRBV5-6 combines with J gene TRBJ1-2; the match to TRBD1 covers 7 bases. After removal of 2 bases from V and 7 bases from J, the junction contained 5 bases not matched to a gene. The germline gives CDR1 SGHDT, CDR2 YYEEEE. The length of the CDR3 is 13 residues. The CDR3 sequence: CASSFRGYGGYTF. In DNA form, the CDR3 reads TGTGCCAGCAGCTTCAGGGGGTACGGTGGCTACACCTTC.

This clone was counted a single time. This same CDR3 is encoded by further DNA sequences in the sample. This chain connects TRBV9 to TRBJ2-5, with no clear D. This CDR3 is 15 amino acids long. Germline assignment: CDR1 SGDLS and CDR2 YYNGEE. V lost 0 bases and J lost 2, with 11 bases in between. The CDR3 bases are TGTGCCAGCAGCGTAGGAGCCGGGTCGCAAGAGACCCAGTACTTC. Encoded protein: CASSVGAGSQETQYF.

The rearrangement joins TRBV14 to TRBJ2-2, with 8 bases fitting TRBD2. Looked up from germline, CDR1 is SGHDN and CDR2 is FVKESK. This CDR3 is 17 amino acids long. Trimming removed 4 bases from V and 2 bases from J; junction bases left unmatched: 9. The CDR3 sequence is CASSRFDGGANTGELFF. The CDR3 coding sequence is TGTGCCAGCAGCCGATTTGACGGGGGGGCCAACACCGGGGAGCTGTTTTTT.

This clone was recorded a few times. The CDR3: CASSVQGLWNEQYF. The CDR3, as DNA: TGTGCCAGCAGCGTACAGGGTTTGTGGAACGAGCAGTACTTC. The rearrangement joins TRBV7-8 to TRBJ2-7, with D perhaps matching TRBD1 (6 bases). Per germline, CDR1 SGHVS and CDR2 FQNEAQ. Trimming removed 5 bases at V and 5 bases at J, with 16 bases between. This CDR3 is 14 amino acids long.

This rearrangement joins TRBV2 to TRBJ2-2; weak D call: TRBD1 (5 bases). V dropped 6 bases and J dropped 6 bases, with 14 bases sitting between them. The germline V gene has CDR1 SNHLY and CDR2 FYNNEI. CDR3 length: 14 residues. CDR3 nucleotide sequence: TGTGCCAGCAGCACCCAGGGATTGTCCGGGGAGCTGTTTTTT. This encodes CASSTQGLSGELFF.

V and J are TRBV7-7 and TRBJ2-5; D perhaps matches TRBD1 (7 bases). Germline loops: CDR1 SSHAT, CDR2 FNYEAQ (reference sequence). The V and J ends lost 3 bases and 2 bases respectively, with 16 bases between them. CDR3 size: 16 residues. The CDR3 loop is CASSFGTVGGQETQYF. Written as DNA, the CDR3 is TGTGCCAGCAGCTTTGGGACAGTAGGGGGGCAAGAGACCCAGTACTTC.

The chain couples TRBV29-1 to TRBJ2-2; 12 positions agree with TRBD2. In germline, CDR1 is SQVTM, CDR2 ANQGSEA. V dropped 4 bases and J dropped 0; count of bases not matched to a gene: 3. This CDR3 is 16 amino acids long. CDR3 coding DNA: TGCAGCGTTGGGGCTAGCGGGGGGGCGAACACCGGGGAGCTGTTTTTT. As protein: CSVGASGGANTGELFF.

The V gene is TRBV11-2, the J gene TRBJ1-1, with D hard to call. The CDR3 runs 13 residues. Germline CDR1 reads SGHAT; CDR2 reads FQNNGV. The ends were cut back, 3 bases at V and 5 bases at J, with 10 bases in the middle. CDR3 in amino acids: CASSFGPGTEAFF. In nucleotides, the CDR3 is TGTGCCAGCAGCTTTGGGCCGGGGACTGAAGCTTTCTTT.

This clone was seen only a few times. This rearrangement joins TRBV4-1 to TRBJ1-4; D unresolved. This CDR3 spans 15 amino acids. CDR1 is MGHRA and CDR2 is YSYEKL in the germline V gene. V lost 4 bases and J lost 3, with 12 bases in between. CDR3 amino acids: CASSPSHGANEKLFF. CDR3 nucleotides: TGCGCCAGCAGCCCGAGCCACGGAGCTAATGAAAAACTGTTTTTT.

This clone showed up just once. The genes are TRBV25-1 and TRBJ1-1, with 11 bases matching TRBD1. Germline V gene sequence: CDR1 MGHDK, CDR2 SYGVNS. Losses at the gene ends were 6 bases for V and 3 bases for J; bases not matched to a gene: 0. This CDR3 has 13 amino acids. CDR3 sequence reads: CASRGQGDTEAFF. The CDR3 DNA sequence: TGTGCCAGCAGGGGACAGGGGGACACTGAAGCTTTCTTT.

This chain joins TRBV7-2 and TRBJ2-7; a possible D gene is TRBD2 (5 bases). In germline, CDR1 is SGHTA, CDR2 FQGNSA. The CDR3 is 11 amino acids. V was clipped by 1 base and J by 7 bases, with 5 bases between them. CDR3 loop: CASSLEREQYF. The CDR3 DNA follows: TGTGCCAGCAGCTTAGAGCGGGAGCAGTACTTC. The full variable domain, its missing parts supplied by reference TRBV7-2 and TRBJ2-7, is GAGVSQSPSNKVTEKGKDVELRCDPISGHTALYWYRQSLGQGLEFLIYFQGNSAPDKSGLPSDRFSAERTGGSVSTLTIQRTQQEDSAVYLCASSLEREQYFGPGTRLTVT.

The chain uses TRBV6-1 and TRBJ2-1; 9 bases agree with TRBD1. This CDR3 is 16 amino acids long. CDR1 and CDR2 (germline): MNHNS, SASEGT. The trim removed 4 bases at V and 3 bases at J, leaving 7 bases unmatched. CDR3 sequence reads: CASSVGTGRYYNEQFF. CDR3 bases: TGTGCCAGCAGTGTCGGGACAGGGAGATACTACAATGAGCAGTTCTTC.

The rearrangement uses TRBV5-1 and TRBJ1-6, with D possibly matching TRBD1 (5 bases). The CDR3 extends over 13 amino acids. V lost 0 bases to trimming and J lost 7 bases, with 5 bases between them. Germline lookup yields CDR1 SGHRS and CDR2 YFSETQ. Here the CDR3 reads CASSLDRNSPLHF. In DNA form, the CDR3 reads TGCGCCAGCAGCTTGGACAGGAATTCACCCCTCCACTTT.

The genes are TRBV29-1 and TRBJ2-7, with D perhaps TRBD2 (5 bases). CDR1 and CDR2 from the germline V gene are SQVTM and ANQGSEA. There are 12 residues in the CDR3. V was clipped by 4 bases and J by 3 bases, with 10 bases between them. This chain's CDR3 is CSVALGSYEQYF. CDR3 bases: TGCAGCGTTGCGTTAGGGAGCTACGAGCAGTACTTC.

This chain joins TRBV29-1 and TRBJ2-3, with 12 bases matching TRBD2. Germline V gene lookup returns CDR1 SQVTM and CDR2 ANQGSEA. The CDR3 length is 15 residues. The ends lost 4 bases at V and 1 base at J; junction bases unmatched: 3. The CDR3 sequence is CSVGRTSGGTDTQYF. CDR3 DNA: TGCAGCGTTGGGCGGACTAGCGGGGGCACAGATACGCAGTATTTT.